Shown below are 27 T cell receptor beta chains from a single sample sequenced in a study of Ad26.COV2.S vaccination and SARS-CoV-2 variants. Sequencing used immunoSEQ multiplex PCR; TCRdb keeps in-frame clones, though not all of them. The table includes approximately 500,000 clones, approximately 90% detected once. Treatment noted: approximately 18 received Ad26.COV2.S at low or high dose, single or two shots; about five received placebo; per-sample allocation not given. Vaccine and placebo recipients were sampled on day 63 after the first injection. Sample: peripheral blood, taken in a trial of Ad26.COV2.S vaccine versus placebo. The receptors shown here come from a person aged 18-65 years who received the Ad26.COV2.S COVID-19 vaccine or a placebo.

The genes are TRBV30 and TRBJ2-5; 8 bases align to TRBD2. The V gene's germline CDR1 is GTSNPN and CDR2 SVGIG (reference sequence). This CDR3 contains 15 residues. Unmatched junction bases numbered 8, after V lost 0 bases and J lost 5 bases. The CDR3 sequence: CAWSVVAGGRETQYF. The CDR3 DNA reads as TGTGCCTGGAGTGTAGTGGCGGGAGGTAGGGAGACCCAGTACTTC.

The chain uses TRBV24-1 and TRBJ2-7; D possibly corresponds to TRBD2 (5 bases). V was trimmed by 4 bases and J by 3 bases, leaving 24 bases between them. The V gene's germline CDR1 is KGHDR and CDR2 SFDVKD. This CDR3 contains 18 residues. CDR3 sequence: CATSDLPSRKVIVYEQYF. DNA for the CDR3: TGTGCCACCAGTGACCTACCTAGCCGTAAAGTAATAGTCTACGAGCAGTACTTC.

This clone was seen a single time. V is TRBV7-3 and J is TRBJ2-5; maybe TRBD2 (5 bases). The V and J ends lost 5 bases and 2 bases respectively, with 15 bases between them. Looked up from germline, CDR1 is SGHTA and CDR2 is FQGTGA. The CDR3 is 15 amino acids. The CDR3 DNA reads as TGTGCCAGCAGCCCGACTATACTACGACAAGAGACCCAGTACTTC. Amino acids: CASSPTILRQETQYF.

J is TRBJ1-1 and V is TRBV30, with a possible D match to TRBD1 (5 bases). Looked up from germline, CDR1 is GTSNPN and CDR2 is SVGIG (reference sequence). The CDR3 is 19 residues long. Trimming stripped 0 bases from V and 2 bases from J, with 25 bases between. The DNA of the CDR3 is TGTGCCTGGAGTGTAGAGGGGCGTAGCTCCTCGACCTTTAACACTGAAGCTTTCTTT. The encoded protein is CAWSVEGRSSSTFNTEAFF. Full variable domain (remainder filled in from reference TRBV30 and TRBJ1-1): SQTIHQWPATLVQPVGSPLSLECTVEGTSNPNLYWYRQAAGRGLQLLFYSVGIGQISSEVPQNLSASRPQDRQFILSSKKLLLSDSGFYLCAWSVEGRSSSTFNTEAFFGQGTRLTVV.

In nucleotides, the CDR3 is TGTGCCAGCAGCGAAGGATACGAGCAGTACTTC. This gives the protein CASSEGYEQYF. V and J are TRBV28 and TRBJ2-7; D is unresolved. Germline CDR1 reads MDHEN; CDR2 reads SYDVKM. With 6 bases removed from V and 4 bases from J, the gap between germline ends came to 7 bases. The CDR3 contains 11 residues.

This chain connects TRBV27 to TRBJ1-6; TRBD1 matches 7 bases. CDR1 and CDR2 from the germline V gene are MNHEY and SMNVEV (reference sequence). Germline trimming cut 5 bases from V and 5 bases from J; bases unmatched to any gene: 15. The CDR3 contains 18 residues. For the CDR3, the DNA is TGTGCCAGCAGTCCAAGGGGGGTGACAGGGTTCGATAATTCACCCCTCCACTTT. It is translated as CASSPRGVTGFDNSPLHF.

The chain recombines TRBV28 with TRBJ2-2; 9 positions match TRBD1. V shed 5 bases and J 4 bases; nucleotides not matched to a gene: 8. The CDR3 is made up of 16 amino acids. Per germline, CDR1 MDHEN and CDR2 SYDVKM. CDR3 loop: CASSPLGQGGTGELFF. The CDR3 bases are TGTGCCAGCAGTCCCCTGGGACAGGGCGGCACCGGGGAGCTGTTTTTT.

This chain uses TRBV10-2 with TRBJ1-1, with a tentative D call TRBD1 (6 bases). Germline CDR1 WSHSY, CDR2 SAAADI. V dropped 6 bases and J dropped 7 bases, with 15 bases sitting between them. The CDR3 is made up of 13 amino acids. This chain's CDR3 is CASRLTSTGEAFF. The CDR3 DNA is TGCGCCAGCAGACTAACCTCGACAGGTGAAGCTTTCTTT.

The chain employs TRBV27 and TRBJ2-6; D remains ambiguous. The V gene's germline CDR1 is MNHEY and CDR2 SMNVEV (reference sequence). This CDR3 is built from 14 residues. V gave up 7 bases and J gave up 2 bases, with 9 bases separating them. The CDR3 here is CASTPWAGANVLTF. The CDR3 nucleotides read TGTGCCAGCACCCCATGGGCTGGGGCCAACGTCCTGACTTTC.

Worth noting for this clone: Within the sample, other DNA sequences also encode this same CDR3. The CDR3 coding sequence is TGTGCCAGCAGCCAAGTCAGGGGAAACACCATATATTTT. Residues: CASSQVRGNTIYF. The genes are TRBV3-1 (or the pseudogene TRBV3-2) and TRBJ1-3; D unresolved. CDR1 and CDR2 (germline): LGHDT, YNNKEL (reference sequence). The V end lost 1 base, the J end lost 4 bases, and 5 bases lay between the germline ends. CDR3 length: 13 residues.

This clone was picked up one time. The chain uses TRBV18 and TRBJ2-1; a weak D match, TRBD1 (5 bases). CDR3 length: 12 residues. Between the trimmed V and J ends, which lost 3 bases and 9 bases, there was a span of 9 bases. CDR1 KGHSH and CDR2 LQKENI come from the germline V gene. This chain's CDR3 is CASSPSQGEQFF. The DNA for the CDR3 is TGTGCCAGCTCACCGTCGCAGGGTGAGCAGTTCTTC.

The chain uses TRBV5-5 and TRBJ2-7, with 14 bases aligning to TRBD2. Germline CDR1 is SGHKS and CDR2 is YYEKEE (reference sequence). V was pared by 7 bases and J by 4 bases, with 7 bases of the junction left unmatched. CDR3 length: 15 residues. The CDR3 is CASASGTSGSYEQYF. The CDR3 DNA reads as TGTGCCAGCGCGTCCGGGACTAGCGGGAGTTACGAGCAGTACTTC.

In its sample, this clone was seen once. The chain is built from TRBV11-2 and TRBJ2-1, with 8 bases fitting TRBD2. V lost 6 bases to trimming and J lost 1 base; unmatched junction nucleotides: 11. The CDR3 extends over 17 amino acids. In germline, CDR1 is SGHAT, CDR2 FQNNGV. The CDR3 DNA sequence: TGTGCCAGCAGAAAGAATTCCGGGGGGGGTTCCTACAATGAGCAGTTCTTC. Its protein product is CASRKNSGGGSYNEQFF.

This chain links TRBV10-3 with TRBJ2-3; the match to TRBD2 covers 11 bases. Germline V lookup: CDR1 ENHRY, CDR2 SYGVKD. V shed 3 bases, J shed 4 bases, and the junction held 0 bases outside the gene matches. The CDR3 extends over 14 amino acids. CDR3 coding DNA: TGTGCCATCAGTGAACTAGCGGGAGCAGATACGCAGTATTTT. Translated: CAISELAGADTQYF.

The rearrangement joins TRBV19 to TRBJ1-5, with D perhaps matching TRBD1 (6 bases). With 0 bases removed from V and 2 bases from J, the gap between germline ends came to 11 bases. CDR3 length: 16 amino acids. Germline-derived CDR1 and CDR2 are LNHDA and SQIVND (reference sequence). The CDR3 loop reads CASSIDATGRNQPQHF. As DNA, the CDR3 is TGTGCCAGTAGTATAGACGCGACAGGCCGCAATCAGCCCCAGCATTTT.

The CDR3, as DNA: TGTGCCAGCAGCCAAGTGGGTCTGGCCGCGTCCCACCCAAACTATGGCTACACCTTC. Translating it yields CASSQVGLAASHPNYGYTF. This rearrangement joins TRBV14 to TRBJ1-2; D remains ambiguous. Trimming shortened V by 1 base and J by 2 bases, and 23 bases separated the two germline ends. CDR1 is SGHDN, CDR2 FVKESK, per germline. The CDR3 has 19 amino acids.

The chain joins TRBV29-1 to TRBJ2-2; TRBD1 is a possible D gene (5 bases). The V end lost 8 bases, the J end lost 7 bases, and 11 bases lay between the germline ends. The CDR3 length is 11 residues. Germline loops: CDR1 SQVTM, CDR2 ANQGSEA. The CDR3: CSIQGSGELFF. CDR3 coding DNA: TGCAGCATCCAGGGTAGCGGGGAGCTGTTTTTT.

This rearrangement joins TRBV7-8 to TRBJ1-1; D is uncertain. Germline values: CDR1 SGHVS, CDR2 FQNEAQ. The V end lost 5 bases, the J end lost 1 base, and 11 bases lay between the germline ends. The CDR3 contains 14 residues. CDR3 in amino acids: CASSQSKGNTEAFF. Here the CDR3 DNA reads TGTGCCAGCAGCCAAAGTAAGGGGAACACTGAAGCTTTCTTT.

This rearrangement joins TRBV6-6 to TRBJ2-1; D perhaps matches TRBD2 (6 bases). CDR3 length equals 12 residues. Germline V gene sequence: CDR1 MNHNY, CDR2 SVGAGI (reference sequence). The germline V and J ends were trimmed by 2 bases and 7 bases, with 6 bases remaining between them. The CDR3 coding sequence is TGTGCCAGCAGTTACGGGGGGAATGAGCAGTTCTTC. This encodes CASSYGGNEQFF.

The V gene is TRBV6-6, the J gene TRBJ1-5; 9 nucleotides match TRBD1. The CDR3 length is 15 residues. Germline V gene lookup returns CDR1 MNHNY and CDR2 SVGAGI (reference sequence). Trimming took 6 bases from V and 3 from J; bases not matched to a gene: 6. The chain's CDR3 is CASRPGTGNNQPQHF. In nucleotides, the CDR3 is TGTGCCAGCAGACCCGGGACAGGGAACAATCAGCCCCAGCATTTT.

J is TRBJ1-3 and V is TRBV9, with TRBD1 as a possible D gene (6 bases). Germline values: CDR1 SGDLS, CDR2 YYNGEE. V lost 3 bases, J lost 3 bases, and 10 bases lay in between. The CDR3 extends over 14 amino acids. CDR3 amino acids: CASSDRVNGNTIYF. CDR3 nucleotides: TGTGCCAGCAGCGACAGGGTTAATGGAAACACCATATATTTT.

This chain connects TRBV9 to TRBJ2-7; D unclear. Germline CDR1 is SGDLS and CDR2 is YYNGEE. The CDR3 covers 13 residues. Trimming shortened V by 0 bases and J by 7 bases, and 11 bases separated the two germline ends. The CDR3 bases are TGTGCCAGCAGCGTAGGCTCTCGGAAGGAGCAGTACTTC. It yields the protein CASSVGSRKEQYF. Together with reference TRBV9 and TRBJ2-7, the CDR3 gives the full variable domain: DSGVTQTPKHLITATGQRVTLRCSPRSGDLSVYWYQQSLDQGLQFLIQYYNGEERAKGNILERFSAQQFPDLHSELNLSSLELGDSALYFCASSVGSRKEQYFGPGTRLTVT.

The CDR3 DNA reads TGTGCCAGCAGCTCCGTGACAGGGATGAACGAGCAGTACTTC. Encoded protein: CASSSVTGMNEQYF. The chain uses TRBV5-8 and TRBJ2-7, with 7 bases fitting TRBD1. J lost 5 bases, V lost 3 bases, and 8 bases had no gene match. From germline, CDR1 is SGHTS and CDR2 YDEGEE. This CDR3 is 14 amino acids long. Variable domain in full (rest from reference TRBV5-8 and TRBJ2-7): EAGVTQSPTHLIKTRGQQATLRCSPISGHTSVYWYQQALGLGLQFLLWYDEGEERNRGNFPPRFSGRQFPNYSSELNVNALELEDSALYLCASSSVTGMNEQYFGPGTRLTVT.

This clone has a handful of counts. The rearrangement uses TRBV6-5 and TRBJ1-1; unclear D gene. This CDR3 is built from 15 residues. Trimming took 3 bases from V and 1 from J, leaving 12 bases between them. Germline V gene sequence: CDR1 MNHEY, CDR2 SVGAGI. The CDR3 spells CASSYGGEGNTEAFF. For the CDR3, the DNA is TGTGCCAGCAGTTATGGTGGGGAGGGGAACACTGAAGCTTTCTTT.

This clone was detected a few times. The chain recombines TRBV7-3 with TRBJ2-2; D may be TRBD2 (5 bases). CDR1 is SGHTA, CDR2 FQGTGA, per germline. The CDR3 totals 16 residues. Trimming cost V 1 base and J 6 bases, with 15 bases left between them. The CDR3 DNA sequence: TGTGCCAGCAGCTTAAGAGGTCTACTAGTCCCCGGGGAGCTGTTTTTT. This sequence encodes CASSLRGLLVPGELFF.

This chain uses TRBV19 with TRBJ1-5, with D maybe TRBD1 (5 bases). Looked up from germline, CDR1 is LNHDA and CDR2 is SQIVND (reference sequence). Trimming pared 3 bases from V and 2 bases from J, leaving 8 bases between. The CDR3 covers 14 residues. For the CDR3, the DNA is TGTGCCAGTAGTATGACAGTTGGCAATCAGCCCCAGCATTTT. Protein sequence: CASSMTVGNQPQHF.

The chain links TRBV30 to TRBJ2-7; D possibly corresponds to TRBD1 (6 bases). V was shortened by 5 bases and J by 3 bases, with 11 bases between the two germline ends. Per germline, CDR1 GTSNPN and CDR2 SVGIG (reference sequence). CDR3 length: 12 amino acids. CDR3: CAWGDTNYEQYF. DNA for the CDR3: TGTGCCTGGGGGGACACCAACTACGAGCAGTACTTC.